The following is a T cell receptor (beta chain) sequence with its context. Its antigen is unidentified. The sample belongs to a study of T cell responses to AZD1222 COVID-19 vaccine. General observations from the study: Sampling captured repertoires only after the peak T cell response. Spike-specific TCR breadth and depth were elevated following two AZD1222 doses.

TCRdb keeps only in-frame clones here, not all; method: immunoSEQ multiplex PCR. This table holds more than 150,000 clones, about 91% found once. This receptor was obtained from an adult in good health. Sequencing was performed on peripheral blood, taken on day 0 of AZD1222 vaccination.

As DNA, the CDR3 is TGTGCCAGCAGCTTGGCGACTAGCGGGACCTACGAGCAGTACTTC. Encoded protein: CASSLATSGTYEQYF. This chain links TRBV5-6 with TRBJ2-7; 11 bases line up with TRBD2. Germline assignment: CDR1 SGHDT and CDR2 YYEEEE. The V and J ends lost 0 bases and 2 bases, in that order; junction bases with no gene match: 1. This CDR3 has 15 amino acids.